The entry below gives a single TCR beta chain sequence along with its context. These data originate in a study of T cells after yellow fever vaccination. MiXCR was run by TCRdb on the 5' RACE reads, yielding one entry per CDR3 protein. The repertoire consists of about 320,000 distinct CDR3 sequences, with around 4.5% occurring once and the leading ten covering 15% to 20%. Germline assignment: CDR1 SGHRS and CDR2 YFSETQ. The CDR3 is made up of 14 amino acids. V was pared by 1 base and J by 6 bases, with 12 bases between. The receptor was derived from a man between 18 and 29 years old who received the YFV17D yellow fever vaccine. The V call is TRBV5-1, the J call TRBJ2-3, with D possibly being TRBD1 or TRBD2 (6 bases each). The specimen comprised PBMCs, sampled 15 days after the yellow fever booster vaccination. In DNA, the CDR3 is TGCGCCAGCAGCTTGAGGGGGGCCAGGGATACGCAGTATTTT. Protein: CASSLRGARDTQYF.